Following are 9 T cell receptor beta chains from one sample sequenced in a study of blood T cell repertoires in COVID-19. The repertoire was sequenced with immunoSEQ multiplex PCR; TCRdb's copy has only in-frame clones and lacks some. Found here are 72,000 or so clones, around nine tenths of them singletons; the top ten hold roughly 0.73%. The specimen was peripheral blood. The source of these receptors is an elderly woman with acute or convalescent COVID-19.

This clone was found a few times. This sequence joins TRBV6-5 and TRBJ1-6; D perhaps matches TRBD1 (6 bases). CDR1 and CDR2 from the germline V gene are MNHEY and SVGAGI. The CDR3 runs to 15 residues. Trimming cost V 8 bases and J 4 bases, with 15 bases left between them. CDR3 in DNA: TGTGCCAGCCGGGACACTCCATCTTATAATTCACCCCTCCACTTT. Amino acids: CASRDTPSYNSPLHF.

The V and J genes are TRBV9 and TRBJ1-6; D is unresolved. Trimming shortened V by 2 bases and J by 7 bases, and 10 bases separated the two germline ends. Germline values: CDR1 SGDLS, CDR2 YYNGEE. The CDR3 contains 14 residues. The chain's CDR3 is CASSVGPGNSPLHF. As DNA, the CDR3 is TGTGCCAGCAGCGTTGGGCCGGGAAATTCACCCCTCCACTTT.

The chain is built from TRBV10-1 and TRBJ1-2; D remains unclear. Germline V gene lookup returns CDR1 WNHNN and CDR2 SYGVQD (reference sequence). This CDR3 is built from 12 residues. V lost 4 bases, J lost 2 bases, and 5 bases lay in between. The CDR3 protein is CASSGANYGYTF. The CDR3, as DNA: TGCGCCAGCAGTGGCGCAAACTATGGCTACACCTTC.

The V gene is TRBV5-1, the J gene TRBJ2-3, with 16 bases fitting TRBD2. This CDR3 comprises 17 residues. V trimming: 7 bases; J trimming: 5 bases; junction bases outside the gene matches: 10. CDR1 is SGHRS, CDR2 YFSETQ, per germline. The CDR3 sequence is CASSPGLAGGFRDTQYF. The CDR3 nucleotides are TGCGCCAGCTCCCCGGGACTAGCGGGAGGGTTTAGAGATACGCAGTATTTT.

This rearrangement joins TRBV5-6 to TRBJ2-5; weak D call: TRBD2 (5 bases). The CDR3 has 13 amino acids. Trimming shortened V by 1 base and J by 3 bases, and 7 bases separated the two germline ends. The germline V gene encodes CDR1 SGHDT and CDR2 YYEEEE. This CDR3 is CASSLRAEETQYF. CDR3 nucleotide sequence: TGTGCCAGCAGCTTGCGAGCGGAAGAGACCCAGTACTTC.

This chain connects TRBV6-2 or TRBV6-3 to TRBJ1-1; TRBD1 matches at 7 bases. The CDR3 covers 17 residues. Trimming removed 0 bases from V and 1 base from J; junction bases left unmatched: 8. In germline, CDR1 is MNHEY, CDR2 SVGEGT. Written as DNA, the CDR3 is TGTGCCAGCAGTTACTCGAGAGCGACAGGGAAGAACACTGAAGCTTTCTTT. It translates to CASSYSRATGKNTEAFF.

This rearrangement joins TRBV6-2 or TRBV6-3 to TRBJ2-5, with TRBD2 as a possible D gene (6 bases). Trimming removed 0 bases at V and 3 bases at J, with 14 bases between. The CDR3 is made up of 16 amino acids. In germline, CDR1 is MNHEY, CDR2 SVGEGT. Written as DNA, the CDR3 is TGTGCCAGCAGTTACTCGATTCTGGCGGGGAAAGAGACCCAGTACTTC. Protein product: CASSYSILAGKETQYF.

The CDR3 protein is CASSLAGGSQETQYF. CDR3 coding DNA: TGCGCCAGCAGCTTGGCTGGCGGGAGCCAAGAGACCCAGTACTTC. The J gene is TRBJ2-5, the V gene TRBV5-1; 7 positions match TRBD2. Trimming cost V 0 bases and J 1 base; bases outside gene matches: 3. The V gene's germline CDR1 is SGHRS and CDR2 YFSETQ. This CDR3 region has 15 residues.

The rearrangement links TRBV9 to TRBJ2-7; TRBD1 aligns across 9 bases. The CDR3 spans 15 residues. Germline trimming cut 2 bases from V and 3 bases from J; bases unmatched to any gene: 6. Germline CDR1 SGDLS, CDR2 YYNGEE. The CDR3 region is CASSVATGGVYEQYF. Written as DNA, the CDR3 is TGTGCCAGCAGCGTGGCGACAGGGGGGGTCTACGAGCAGTACTTC.